The 30 T cell receptor beta chains below come from one sample, sequenced in a study of blood T cell repertoires in COVID-19. Clones were read by immunoSEQ multiplex PCR, and TCRdb kept only the in-frame ones, dropping some. Among approximately 200,000 clones, around nine tenths were seen once, and the ten largest hold roughly 2.5%. Sequenced: peripheral blood. All receptors come from a woman aged 60-75 years with acute or convalescent COVID-19.

This rearrangement joins TRBV19 to TRBJ2-4, with 7 bases lining up with TRBD2. Germline V gives CDR1 LNHDA, CDR2 SQIVND (reference sequence). The CDR3 loop spans 15 amino acids. Germline trimming cut 6 bases from V and 6 bases from J; bases unmatched to any gene: 11. CDR3 nucleotide sequence: TGTGCCAGTAGACGGGCGGGAGTAGAGGGAAACATTCAGTACTTC. Its protein is CASRRAGVEGNIQYF.

The table lists this clone with a few counts. The chain recombines TRBV11-2 with TRBJ2-2, with D possibly TRBD1 on 6 matching bases. Trimming took 7 bases from V and 4 from J, leaving 10 bases between them. Germline-derived CDR1 and CDR2 are SGHAT and FQNNGV. The CDR3 sequence is 13 residues long. CDR3 sequence (DNA): TGTGCCAGCAAACCAGGGGTCACCGGGGAGCTGTTTTTT. Its protein is CASKPGVTGELFF.

This rearrangement joins TRBV27 to TRBJ1-1, with TRBD1 identical over 10 bases. The V gene's germline CDR1 is MNHEY and CDR2 SMNVEV (reference sequence). V lost 5 bases and J lost 1; bases outside the gene matches: 4. There are 15 residues in the CDR3. The CDR3, as DNA: TGTGCCAGCAGTCCTTGGACAGGGGGGAACACTGAAGCTTTCTTT. Its protein product is CASSPWTGGNTEAFF.

V usage is TRBV18 and J usage is TRBJ1-5; 10 bases are a match to TRBD1. V shed 3 bases, J shed 7 bases, and the junction held 9 bases outside the gene matches. The germline CDR1 and CDR2 sequences are KGHSH and LQKENI. The CDR3 length is 16 residues. The chain's CDR3 is CASSPTTGGGQQPQHF. CDR3 DNA sequence: TGTGCCAGCTCACCGACGACAGGGGGCGGCCAACAGCCCCAGCATTTT.

J is TRBJ2-5 and V is TRBV5-5; 10 bases match TRBD1. The germline gives CDR1 SGHKS, CDR2 YYEKEE (reference sequence). The CDR3 length is 15 residues. V was pared by 4 bases and J by 2 bases, with 5 bases of the junction left unmatched. CDR3 sequence reads: CASSPRTGGQETQYF. CDR3 bases: TGTGCCAGCAGCCCCCGGACAGGGGGGCAAGAGACCCAGTACTTC.

The gene calls are TRBV19 and TRBJ1-2, with unresolved D. The CDR3 extends over 12 amino acids. Per germline, CDR1 LNHDA and CDR2 SQIVND (reference sequence). Trimming cost V 5 bases and J 5 bases, with 9 bases left between them. The CDR3 DNA reads as TGTGCCAGTAGTGATGGGAGGTATGGCTACACCTTC. Translation: CASSDGRYGYTF.

The rearrangement joins TRBV23-1 to TRBJ1-3; TRBD1 matches 9 bases. TRBV23-1 is sorted into the ORF group, with uncertain function. V shed 2 bases, J shed 2 bases, and the junction held 1 base outside the gene matches. This CDR3 has 15 residues. The CDR3, as DNA: TGCGCCAGCAGTCAAAGGACAGGGGCTGGAAACACCATATATTTT. Translation: CASSQRTGAGNTIYF.

The rearrangement uses TRBV3-1 (or the pseudogene TRBV3-2) and TRBJ1-2; TRBD1 is a possible D gene (5 bases). With 2 bases removed from V and 2 bases from J, the gap between germline ends came to 6 bases. The CDR3 length is 13 residues. Germline CDR1 LGHDT, CDR2 YNNKEL (reference sequence). The CDR3 region has the DNA TGTGCCAGCAGCCAACCAGGGAACTATGGCTACACCTTC. Protein sequence: CASSQPGNYGYTF.

This sequence joins TRBV5-6 and TRBJ1-3, with 7 bases fitting TRBD1. Germline CDR1 SGHDT, CDR2 YYEEEE. The ends lost 4 bases at V and 0 bases at J; junction bases unmatched: 10. The CDR3 length is 17 residues. CDR3 coding DNA: TGTGCCAGCAGCGCCTGGACAGGCCGGGGCTCTGGAAACACCATATATTTT. Its protein is CASSAWTGRGSGNTIYF.

This clone was detected only a few times. This chain links TRBV18 with TRBJ1-2, with TRBD1 identical over 7 bases. Per germline, CDR1 KGHSH and CDR2 LQKENI. J was trimmed by 6 bases and V by 5 bases; bases with no gene match: 6. CDR3 size: 13 residues. CDR3 region: CASSITGVNGYTF. The CDR3 DNA follows: TGTGCCAGCTCAATAACAGGGGTGAATGGCTACACCTTC.

The gene calls are TRBV30 and TRBJ1-3; D is unclear. Trimming removed 3 bases at V and 0 bases at J, with 9 bases between. From germline, CDR1 is GTSNPN and CDR2 SVGIG (reference sequence). CDR3 length: 14 amino acids. CDR3 in amino acids: CAWSASSSGNTIYF. The CDR3 nucleotides read TGTGCCTGGAGCGCTAGTAGCTCTGGAAACACCATATATTTT.

The chain links TRBV5-6 to TRBJ2-7; no clear D. V lost 0 bases and J lost 2, with 6 bases in between. This CDR3 is 13 amino acids long. The V gene's germline CDR1 is SGHDT and CDR2 YYEEEE. The CDR3 loop is CASSLARPYEQYF. CDR3 nucleotide sequence: TGTGCCAGCAGCTTGGCGCGTCCCTACGAGCAGTACTTC.

This clone has only one observation. This chain links TRBV7-9 with TRBJ1-6; 8 nucleotides agree with TRBD1. Trimming cost V 0 bases and J 10 bases; bases outside gene matches: 2. The germline V gene encodes CDR1 SEHNR and CDR2 FQNEAQ (reference sequence). The CDR3 is made up of 14 amino acids. For the CDR3, the DNA is TGTGCCAGCAGCTTAGCCGCAGGGGGCTCACCCCTCCACTTT. Its protein product is CASSLAAGGSPLHF. Full variable domain (remainder filled in from reference TRBV7-9 and TRBJ1-6): DTGVSQNPRHKITKRGQNVTFRCDPISEHNRLYWYRQTLGQGPEFLTYFQNEAQLEKSRLLSDRFSAERPKGSFSTLEIQRTEQGDSAMYLCASSLAAGGSPLHFGNGTRLTVT.

This chain links TRBV10-3 with TRBJ2-3; perhaps TRBD1 as D (5 bases). V gave up 7 bases and J gave up 0 bases, with 8 bases separating them. Germline-derived CDR1 and CDR2 are ENHRY and SYGVKD. CDR3 size: 13 residues. The chain's CDR3 is CAIKTASTDTQYF. DNA of the CDR3: TGTGCCATCAAGACAGCTAGCACAGATACGCAGTATTTT.

The chain is built from TRBV23-1 and TRBJ1-2, with TRBD1 identical over 8 bases. TRBV23-1 is an ORF, and what it does is uncertain. V shed 4 bases, J shed 4 bases, and the junction held 11 bases outside the gene matches. This CDR3 is built from 16 residues. In nucleotides, the CDR3 is TGCGCCAGCAGTCGACCCGGGACAGGCGCTGGCTATGGCTACACCTTC. This gives the protein CASSRPGTGAGYGYTF.

V is TRBV20-1 and J is TRBJ2-1; D is uncertain. Trimming removed 3 bases at V and 6 bases at J, with 3 bases between. CDR1 is DFQATT, CDR2 SNEGSKA, per germline (reference sequence). The CDR3 consists of 10 residues. This chain's CDR3 is CSASRNEQFF. The CDR3 nucleotides read TGCAGTGCTAGCCGCAATGAGCAGTTCTTC.

The chain recombines TRBV6-2 or TRBV6-3 with TRBJ2-7, with TRBD1 matching over 7 bases. V gave up 2 bases and J gave up 6 bases; unmatched junction bases: 7. The CDR3 runs to 14 residues. Germline loops: CDR1 MNHEY, CDR2 SVGEGT. The CDR3: CASSYAVRGIEQYF. Written as DNA, the CDR3 is TGTGCCAGCAGTTACGCCGTCAGGGGGATCGAGCAGTACTTC.

In its sample, this clone was seen once. The V gene is TRBV7-2, the J gene TRBJ1-1, with 8 bases matching TRBD1. The junction had 5 bases not matched to a gene; V was cut back by 4 bases and J by 4 bases. There are 14 residues in the CDR3. CDR1 and CDR2 (germline): SGHTA, FQGNSA. This CDR3 reads CASSYMTGATEAFF. The CDR3 nucleotides are TGTGCCAGCAGCTATATGACAGGGGCCACTGAAGCTTTCTTT.

The genes are TRBV5-5 and TRBJ2-1; TRBD1 agrees at 11 bases. Germline V gene sequence: CDR1 SGHKS, CDR2 YYEKEE (reference sequence). V lost 4 bases, J lost 5 bases, and 5 bases stayed unmatched. The CDR3 has 15 amino acids. This CDR3 reads CASSRTGGSNNEQFF. The CDR3, as DNA: TGTGCCAGCAGCCGGACAGGGGGCAGTAACAATGAGCAGTTCTTC. Looking up the rest from reference TRBV5-5 and TRBJ2-1 gives the full variable domain: DAGVTQSPTHLIKTRGQQVTLRCSPISGHKSVSWYQQVLGQGPQFIFQYYEKEERGRGNFPDRFSARQFPNYSSELNVNALLLGDSALYLCASSRTGGSNNEQFFGPGTRLTVL.

This clone has a single count. The J gene is TRBJ2-5, the V gene TRBV9; 8 nucleotides line up with TRBD1. The germline gives CDR1 SGDLS, CDR2 YYNGEE. The CDR3 is 15 residues long. V lost 4 bases to trimming and J lost 4 bases; unmatched junction nucleotides: 9. The CDR3 loop reads CASSSGQGEVETQYF. The DNA for the CDR3 is TGTGCCAGCAGCTCCGGACAGGGCGAGGTAGAGACCCAGTACTTC. The full variable domain, completed using reference TRBV9 and TRBJ2-5, is DSGVTQTPKHLITATGQRVTLRCSPRSGDLSVYWYQQSLDQGLQFLIQYYNGEERAKGNILERFSAQQFPDLHSELNLSSLELGDSALYFCASSSGQGEVETQYFGPGTRLLVL.

The chain carries TRBV6-6 and TRBJ1-5; no reliable D call. With 3 bases removed from V and 5 bases from J, the gap between germline ends came to 8 bases. The CDR3 has 13 residues. From germline, CDR1 is MNHNY and CDR2 SVGAGI (reference sequence). This CDR3 reads CASSYPGDQPQHF. CDR3 DNA sequence: TGTGCCAGCAGTTATCCCGGGGATCAGCCCCAGCATTTT.

The chain couples TRBV7-3 to TRBJ1-1; D not certain. CDR3 size: 13 residues. V was clipped by 5 bases and J by 1 base, with 8 bases between them. CDR1 SGHTA and CDR2 FQGTGA come from the germline V gene. The CDR3 region has the DNA TGTGCCAGCAGCCAGGAACCGAACACTGAAGCTTTCTTT. Residues: CASSQEPNTEAFF.

V gene TRBV10-1 combines with J gene TRBJ2-1; perhaps TRBD2 as D (5 bases). This CDR3 region has 13 residues. Trimming cost V 0 bases and J 6 bases, with 6 bases left between them. CDR1 and CDR2 (germline): WNHNN, SYGVQD (reference sequence). The CDR3 protein is CASSESGGNEQFF. In DNA, the CDR3 is TGCGCCAGCAGTGAGTCCGGAGGCAATGAGCAGTTCTTC.

This clone appeared once. The chain carries TRBV6-2 or TRBV6-3 and TRBJ2-2, with D possibly being TRBD1 (8 bases). CDR3 length: 16 amino acids. The V gene lost 4 bases and the J gene lost 1 base, with 13 bases spanning the gap. The germline gives CDR1 MNHEY, CDR2 SVGEGT. In DNA form, the CDR3 reads TGTGCCAGCAGTTTGGGGGGGACAGGGAACACCGGGGAGCTGTTTTTT. Amino acids: CASSLGGTGNTGELFF.

The J gene is TRBJ2-5, the V gene TRBV11-2, with 10 bases lining up with TRBD2. V lost 4 bases and J lost 5; bases outside the gene matches: 7. Germline V gene data show CDR1 as SGHAT and CDR2 as FQNNGV. This CDR3 is built from 15 residues. CDR3 sequence: CASSSSWTSGETQYF. In DNA, the CDR3 is TGTGCCAGCAGCTCTTCCTGGACTAGCGGCGAGACCCAGTACTTC.

This clone occurred once. This sequence joins TRBV5-1 and TRBJ1-3; 9 nucleotides line up with TRBD1. The junction had 5 bases not matched to a gene; V was cut back by 3 bases and J by 4 bases. Germline CDR1 is SGHRS and CDR2 is YFSETQ. CDR3 length: 15 amino acids. CDR3 sequence: CASSSYGTGGNTIYF. The CDR3 region has the DNA TGCGCCAGCAGCTCGTACGGGACAGGGGGAAACACCATATATTTT.

This sequence joins TRBV4-1 and TRBJ1-3; 11 nucleotides align to TRBD1. Losses at the gene ends were 0 bases for V and 3 bases for J; bases not matched to a gene: 10. Germline loops: CDR1 MGHRA, CDR2 YSYEKL. This CDR3 spans 19 amino acids. The CDR3 is CASSQDSLGTGGSGNTIYF. DNA for the CDR3: TGCGCCAGCAGCCAAGATTCTCTAGGGACAGGGGGTAGTGGAAACACCATATATTTT.

The chain has TRBV28 and TRBJ1-4, with D perhaps TRBD1 (5 bases). The germline V and J ends were trimmed by 2 bases and 1 base, with 8 bases remaining between them. The CDR3 runs 15 residues. The germline CDR1 and CDR2 sequences are MDHEN and SYDVKM. This CDR3 is CASSLIGVTNEKLFF. Written as DNA, the CDR3 is TGTGCCAGCAGTTTAATAGGGGTAACTAATGAAAAACTGTTTTTT.

This sequence joins TRBV19 and TRBJ1-2, with 10 bases aligning to TRBD1. Germline lookup yields CDR1 LNHDA and CDR2 SQIVND (reference sequence). CDR3 size: 12 residues. V dropped 5 bases and J dropped 8; count of bases not matched to a gene: 2. CDR3 DNA: TGTGCCAGTAGTTGGACAGGGGGAGGCTACACCTTC. It is translated as CASSWTGGGYTF.

The chain joins TRBV7-9 to TRBJ2-7; tentative D call: TRBD1 (6 bases). Looked up from germline, CDR1 is SEHNR and CDR2 is FQNEAQ (reference sequence). This CDR3 is built from 14 residues. The V end lost 5 bases, the J end lost 5 bases, and 16 bases lay between the germline ends. The CDR3 nucleotides read TGTGCCAGCAGCGTCCTAGGGGGTGGAGACGAGCAGTACTTC. As protein: CASSVLGGGDEQYF.